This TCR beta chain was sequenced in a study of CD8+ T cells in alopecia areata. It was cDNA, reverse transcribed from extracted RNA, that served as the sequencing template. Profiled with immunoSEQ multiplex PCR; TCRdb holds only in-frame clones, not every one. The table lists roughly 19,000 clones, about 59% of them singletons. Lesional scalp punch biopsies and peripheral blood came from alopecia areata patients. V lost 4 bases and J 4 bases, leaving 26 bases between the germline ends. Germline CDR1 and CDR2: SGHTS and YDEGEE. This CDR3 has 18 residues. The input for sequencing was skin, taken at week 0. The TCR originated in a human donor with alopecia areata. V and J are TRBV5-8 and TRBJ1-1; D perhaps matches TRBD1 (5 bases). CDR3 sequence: CASSLPGGLFRFGTEAFF. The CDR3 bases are TGTGCCAGCAGCCTCCCGGGGGGTTTGTTTCGTTTTGGCACTGAAGCTTTCTTT.